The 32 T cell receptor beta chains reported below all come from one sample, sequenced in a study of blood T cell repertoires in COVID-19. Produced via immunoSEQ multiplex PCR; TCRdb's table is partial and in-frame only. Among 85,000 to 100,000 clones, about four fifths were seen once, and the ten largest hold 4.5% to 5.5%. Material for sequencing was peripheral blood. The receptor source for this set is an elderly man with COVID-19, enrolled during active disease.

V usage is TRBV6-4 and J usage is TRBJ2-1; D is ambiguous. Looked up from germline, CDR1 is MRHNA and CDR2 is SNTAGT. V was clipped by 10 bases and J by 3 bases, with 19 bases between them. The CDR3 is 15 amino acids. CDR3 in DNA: TGTGCCACTCCATCCCCTTTGTCAGACTACAATGAGCAGTTCTTC. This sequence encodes CATPSPLSDYNEQFF.

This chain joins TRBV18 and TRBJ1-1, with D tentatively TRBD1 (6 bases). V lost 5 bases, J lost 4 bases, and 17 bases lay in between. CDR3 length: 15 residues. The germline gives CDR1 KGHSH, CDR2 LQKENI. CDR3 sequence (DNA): TGTGCCAGCTCAATTAGGGCAGGGGAAAGCACTGAAGCTTTCTTT. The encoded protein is CASSIRAGESTEAFF.

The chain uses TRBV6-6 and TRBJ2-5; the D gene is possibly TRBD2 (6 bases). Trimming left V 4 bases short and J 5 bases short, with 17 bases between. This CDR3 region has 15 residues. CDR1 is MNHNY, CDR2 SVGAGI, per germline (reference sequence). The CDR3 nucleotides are TGTGCCAGCAGTTGGGTTAGCGGTGTTGGGGAGACCCAGTACTTC. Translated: CASSWVSGVGETQYF.

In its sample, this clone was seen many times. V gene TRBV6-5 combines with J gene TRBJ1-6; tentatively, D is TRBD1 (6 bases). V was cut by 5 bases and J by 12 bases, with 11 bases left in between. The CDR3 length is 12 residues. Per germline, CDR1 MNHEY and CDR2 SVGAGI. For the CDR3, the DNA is TGTGCCAGCAGTCAGGGGAAGAGACCCCTCCACTTT. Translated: CASSQGKRPLHF.

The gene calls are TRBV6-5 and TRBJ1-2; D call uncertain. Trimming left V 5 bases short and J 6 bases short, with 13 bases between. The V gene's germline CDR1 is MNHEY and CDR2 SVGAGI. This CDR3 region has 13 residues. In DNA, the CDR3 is TGTGCCAGCAGTCGAGAGGTGGCGGATGGCTACACCTTC. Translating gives CASSREVADGYTF.

DNA for the CDR3: TGTGCCAGCAGTTCCAACAGGGGACCCTACGAGCAGTACTTC. Its translation: CASSSNRGPYEQYF. The V gene is TRBV6-5, the J gene TRBJ2-7, with 7 bases aligning to TRBD1. This CDR3 has 14 amino acids. Germline-derived CDR1 and CDR2 are MNHEY and SVGAGI. Losses at the gene ends were 4 bases for V and 2 bases for J; bases not matched to a gene: 5.

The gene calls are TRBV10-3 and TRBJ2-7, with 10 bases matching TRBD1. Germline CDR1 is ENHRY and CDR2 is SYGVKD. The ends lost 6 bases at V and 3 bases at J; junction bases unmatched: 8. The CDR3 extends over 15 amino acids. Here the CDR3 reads CAIRGRDRGHYEQYF. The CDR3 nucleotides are TGTGCCATCAGGGGCCGGGACAGGGGACACTACGAGCAGTACTTC.

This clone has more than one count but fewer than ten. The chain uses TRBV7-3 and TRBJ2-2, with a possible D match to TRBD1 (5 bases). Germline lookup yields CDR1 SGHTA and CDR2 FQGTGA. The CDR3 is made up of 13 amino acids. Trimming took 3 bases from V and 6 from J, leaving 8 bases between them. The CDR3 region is CASSLVGAGELFF. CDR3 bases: TGTGCCAGCAGCTTGGTAGGGGCCGGGGAGCTGTTTTTT.

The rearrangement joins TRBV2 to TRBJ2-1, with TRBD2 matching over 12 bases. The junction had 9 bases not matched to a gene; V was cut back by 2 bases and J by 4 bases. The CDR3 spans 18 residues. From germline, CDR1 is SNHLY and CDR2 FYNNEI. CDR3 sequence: CASSENLPGLAGYNEQFF. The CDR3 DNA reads TGTGCCAGCAGTGAAAATCTCCCGGGACTAGCGGGTTACAATGAGCAGTTCTTC.

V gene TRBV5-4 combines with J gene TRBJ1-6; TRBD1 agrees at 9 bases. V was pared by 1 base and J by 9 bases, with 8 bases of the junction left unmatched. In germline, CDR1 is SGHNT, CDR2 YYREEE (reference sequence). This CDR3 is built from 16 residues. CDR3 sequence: CASSLRAGQGSSPLHF. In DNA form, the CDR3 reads TGTGCCAGCAGCTTGAGGGCGGGACAGGGTAGTTCACCCCTCCACTTT. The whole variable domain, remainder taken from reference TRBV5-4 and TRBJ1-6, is ETGVTQSPTHLIKTRGQQVTLRCSSQSGHNTVSWYQQALGQGPQFIFQYYREEENGRGNFPPRFSGLQFPNYSSELNVNALELDDSALYLCASSLRAGQGSSPLHFGNGTRLTVT.

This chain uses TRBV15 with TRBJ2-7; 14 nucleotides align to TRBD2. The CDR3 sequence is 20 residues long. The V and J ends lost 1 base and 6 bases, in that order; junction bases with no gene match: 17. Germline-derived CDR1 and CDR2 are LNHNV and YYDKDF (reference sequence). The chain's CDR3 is CATSRGVKRGTSGRDGEQYF. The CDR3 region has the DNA TGTGCCACCAGCAGAGGGGTTAAGAGGGGGACTAGCGGGAGAGACGGCGAGCAGTACTTC.

CDR3 nucleotides: TGTGCCAGCGTTGAGGCAGGGAGCACAGATACGCAGTATTTT. Its translation: CASVEAGSTDTQYF. The rearrangement joins TRBV7-9 to TRBJ2-3; possibly TRBD1 for D (5 bases). The germline CDR1 and CDR2 sequences are SEHNR and FQNEAQ (reference sequence). The CDR3 loop spans 14 amino acids. With 8 bases removed from V and 0 bases from J, the gap between germline ends came to 12 bases.

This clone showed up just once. The CDR3 bases are TGTGCCAGCAGTTCGGCGGGGAGTAAAAACATTCAGTACTTC. This sequence encodes CASSSAGSKNIQYF. The genes are TRBV27 and TRBJ2-4; perhaps TRBD2 as D (6 bases). The CDR3 has 14 amino acids. With 4 bases removed from V and 4 bases from J, the gap between germline ends came to 11 bases. The V gene's germline CDR1 is MNHEY and CDR2 SMNVEV (reference sequence).

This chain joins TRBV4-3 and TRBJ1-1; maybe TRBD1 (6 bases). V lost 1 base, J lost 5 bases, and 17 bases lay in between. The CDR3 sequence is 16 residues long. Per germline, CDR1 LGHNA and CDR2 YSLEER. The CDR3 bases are TGCGCCAGCAGCCAAGTGTCAGGGGTGGGCTATACTGAAGCTTTCTTT. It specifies CASSQVSGVGYTEAFF.

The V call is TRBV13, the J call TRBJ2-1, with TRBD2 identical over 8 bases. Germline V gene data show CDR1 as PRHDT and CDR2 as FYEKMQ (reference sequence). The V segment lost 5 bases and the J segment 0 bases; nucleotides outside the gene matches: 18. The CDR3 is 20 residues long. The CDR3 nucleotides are TGTGCCAGCAGCCCCTATGCGGGGGGCTTTATTCCAAGCTCCTACAATGAGCAGTTCTTC. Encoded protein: CASSPYAGGFIPSSYNEQFF.

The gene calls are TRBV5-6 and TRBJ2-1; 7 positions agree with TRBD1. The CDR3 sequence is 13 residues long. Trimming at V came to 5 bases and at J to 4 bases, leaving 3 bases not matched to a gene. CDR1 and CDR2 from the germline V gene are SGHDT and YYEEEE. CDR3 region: CASRKDRYNEQFF. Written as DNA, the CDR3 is TGTGCCAGCAGGAAGGACAGGTACAATGAGCAGTTCTTC.

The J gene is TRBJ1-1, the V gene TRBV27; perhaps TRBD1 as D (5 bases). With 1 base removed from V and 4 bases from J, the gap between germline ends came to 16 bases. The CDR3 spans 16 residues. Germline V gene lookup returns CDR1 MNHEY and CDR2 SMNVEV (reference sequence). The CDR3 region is CASSLFRSGVSTEAFF. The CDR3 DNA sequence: TGTGCCAGCAGTTTATTTCGTTCGGGGGTTTCCACTGAAGCTTTCTTT.

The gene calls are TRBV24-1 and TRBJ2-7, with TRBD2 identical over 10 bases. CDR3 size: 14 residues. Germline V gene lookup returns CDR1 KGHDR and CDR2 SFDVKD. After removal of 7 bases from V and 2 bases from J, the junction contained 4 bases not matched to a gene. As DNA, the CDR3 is TGTGCCACCAGATCTAGCGGGAGACCCTACGAGCAGTACTTC. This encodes CATRSSGRPYEQYF.

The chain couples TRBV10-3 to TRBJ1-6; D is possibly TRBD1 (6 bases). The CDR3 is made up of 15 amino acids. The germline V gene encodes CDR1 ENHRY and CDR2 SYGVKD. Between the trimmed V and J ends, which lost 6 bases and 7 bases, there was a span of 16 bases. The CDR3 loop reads CAISEQGPQNSPLHF. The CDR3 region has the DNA TGTGCCATCAGCGAGCAGGGGCCACAAAATTCACCCCTCCACTTT.

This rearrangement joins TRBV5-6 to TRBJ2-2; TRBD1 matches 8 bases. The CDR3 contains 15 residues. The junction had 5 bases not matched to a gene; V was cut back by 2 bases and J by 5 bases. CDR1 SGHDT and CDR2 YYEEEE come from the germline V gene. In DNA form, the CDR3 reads TGTGCCAGCAGCTTCCGGGACAGGAGTACCGGGGAGCTGTTTTTT. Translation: CASSFRDRSTGELFF. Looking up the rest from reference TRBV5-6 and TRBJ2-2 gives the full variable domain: DAGVTQSPTHLIKTRGQQVTLRCSPKSGHDTVSWYQQALGQGPQFIFQYYEEEERQRGNFPDRFSGHQFPNYSSELNVNALLLGDSALYLCASSFRDRSTGELFFGEGSRLTVL.

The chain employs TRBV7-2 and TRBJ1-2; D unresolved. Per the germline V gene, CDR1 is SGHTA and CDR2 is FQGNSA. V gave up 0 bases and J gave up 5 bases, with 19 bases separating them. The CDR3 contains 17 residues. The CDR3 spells CASSLAGLGFLWYGYTF. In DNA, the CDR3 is TGTGCCAGCAGCTTAGCGGGTCTCGGGTTCTTATGGTATGGCTACACCTTC.

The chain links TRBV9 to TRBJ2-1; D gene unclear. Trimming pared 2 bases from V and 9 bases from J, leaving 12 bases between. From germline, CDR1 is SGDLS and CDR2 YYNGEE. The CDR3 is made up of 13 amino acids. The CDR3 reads CASSVTPRSEQFF. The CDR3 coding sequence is TGTGCCAGCAGCGTTACCCCCAGAAGTGAGCAGTTCTTC.

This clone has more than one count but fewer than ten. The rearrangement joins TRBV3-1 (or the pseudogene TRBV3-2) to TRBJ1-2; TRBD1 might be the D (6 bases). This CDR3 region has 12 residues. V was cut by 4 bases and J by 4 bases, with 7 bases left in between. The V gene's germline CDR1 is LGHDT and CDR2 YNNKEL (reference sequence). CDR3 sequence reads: CASSRTAYGYTF. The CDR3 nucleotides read TGTGCCAGCAGCCGGACAGCCTATGGCTACACCTTC.

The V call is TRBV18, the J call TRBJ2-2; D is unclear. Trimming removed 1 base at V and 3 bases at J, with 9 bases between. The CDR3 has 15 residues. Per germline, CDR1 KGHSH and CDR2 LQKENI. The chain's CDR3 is CASSPQTVDTGELFF. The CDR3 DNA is TGTGCCAGCTCACCACAGACTGTCGACACCGGGGAGCTGTTTTTT.

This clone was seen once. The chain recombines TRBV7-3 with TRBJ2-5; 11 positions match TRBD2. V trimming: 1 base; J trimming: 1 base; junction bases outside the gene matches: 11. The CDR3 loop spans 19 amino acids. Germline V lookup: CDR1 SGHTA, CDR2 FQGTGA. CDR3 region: CASSLKPLVAGGGQETQYF. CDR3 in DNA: TGTGCCAGCAGCTTAAAACCCCTCGTAGCGGGAGGGGGCCAAGAGACCCAGTACTTC.

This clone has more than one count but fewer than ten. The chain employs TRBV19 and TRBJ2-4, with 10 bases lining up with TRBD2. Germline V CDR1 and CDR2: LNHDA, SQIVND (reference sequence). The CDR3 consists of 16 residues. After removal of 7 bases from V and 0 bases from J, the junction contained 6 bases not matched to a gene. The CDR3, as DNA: TGTGCCAGTAAGCGGGGGGGGAAAGTAGCCAAAAACATTCAGTACTTC. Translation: CASKRGGKVAKNIQYF.

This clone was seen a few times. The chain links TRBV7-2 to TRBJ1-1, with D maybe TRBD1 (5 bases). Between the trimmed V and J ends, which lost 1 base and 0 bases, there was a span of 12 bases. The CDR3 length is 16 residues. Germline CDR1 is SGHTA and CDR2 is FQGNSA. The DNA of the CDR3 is TGTGCCAGCAGCTTAGAGCCTGGCAGGGTGAACACTGAAGCTTTCTTT. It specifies CASSLEPGRVNTEAFF.

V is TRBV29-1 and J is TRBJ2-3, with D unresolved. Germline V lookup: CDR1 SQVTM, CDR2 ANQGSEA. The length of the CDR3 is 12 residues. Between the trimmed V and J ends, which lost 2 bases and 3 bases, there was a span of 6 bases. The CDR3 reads CSVEILTDTQYF. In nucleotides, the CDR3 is TGCAGCGTTGAAATACTTACAGATACGCAGTATTTT.

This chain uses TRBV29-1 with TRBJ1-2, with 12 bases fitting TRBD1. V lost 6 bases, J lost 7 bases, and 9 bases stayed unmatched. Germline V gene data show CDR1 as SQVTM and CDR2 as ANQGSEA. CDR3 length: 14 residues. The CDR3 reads CSVGQGAFSGGYTF. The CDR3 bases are TGCAGCGTGGGACAGGGGGCCTTCTCTGGTGGCTACACCTTC.

CDR3 nucleotide sequence: TGTGCCAGCAGTGATACAGGGGTTTCACCCCTCCACTTT. It translates to CASSDTGVSPLHF. The rearrangement links TRBV6-1 to TRBJ1-6; 7 nucleotides agree with TRBD1. The CDR3 is 13 amino acids. In germline, CDR1 is MNHNS, CDR2 SASEGT. V gave up 3 bases and J gave up 9 bases; unmatched junction bases: 2.

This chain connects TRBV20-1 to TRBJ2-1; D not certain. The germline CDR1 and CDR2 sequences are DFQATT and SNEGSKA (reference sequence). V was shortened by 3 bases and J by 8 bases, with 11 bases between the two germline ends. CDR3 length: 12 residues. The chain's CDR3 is CSASPRLDEQFF. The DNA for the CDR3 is TGCAGTGCTAGTCCGCGTTTAGATGAGCAGTTCTTC.

CDR3 region: CASSLAKNQPQHF. The CDR3, as DNA: TGCGCCAGCAGCCTAGCGAAGAATCAGCCCCAGCATTTT. The chain uses TRBV4-3 and TRBJ1-5, with D unresolved. Germline assignment: CDR1 LGHNA and CDR2 YSLEER. The CDR3 has 13 amino acids. V was shortened by 4 bases and J by 4 bases, with 8 bases between the two germline ends.